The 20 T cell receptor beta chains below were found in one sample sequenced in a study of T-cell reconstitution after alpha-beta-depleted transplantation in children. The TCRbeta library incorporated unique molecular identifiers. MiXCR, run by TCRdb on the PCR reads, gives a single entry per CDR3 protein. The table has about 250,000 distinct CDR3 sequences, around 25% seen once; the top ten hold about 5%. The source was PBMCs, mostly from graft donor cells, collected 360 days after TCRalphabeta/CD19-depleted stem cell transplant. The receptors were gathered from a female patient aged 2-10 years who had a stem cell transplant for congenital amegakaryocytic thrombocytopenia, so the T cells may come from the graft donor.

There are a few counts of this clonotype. The CDR3 is CASSFIRMSTEAFF. CDR3 DNA: TGTGCCAGCAGTTTCATAAGGATGAGCACTGAAGCTTTCTTT. This chain connects TRBV12-3 or TRBV12-4 to TRBJ1-1; no clear D. V was shortened by 3 bases and J by 4 bases, with 12 bases between the two germline ends. CDR3 length: 14 residues.

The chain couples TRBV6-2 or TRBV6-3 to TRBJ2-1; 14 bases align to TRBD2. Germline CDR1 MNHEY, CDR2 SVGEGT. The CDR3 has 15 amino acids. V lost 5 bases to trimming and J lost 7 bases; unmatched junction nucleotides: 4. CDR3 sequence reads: CASSPRTSGRNEQFF. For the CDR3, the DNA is TGTGCCAGCAGTCCCAGGACTAGCGGGAGGAATGAGCAGTTCTTC.

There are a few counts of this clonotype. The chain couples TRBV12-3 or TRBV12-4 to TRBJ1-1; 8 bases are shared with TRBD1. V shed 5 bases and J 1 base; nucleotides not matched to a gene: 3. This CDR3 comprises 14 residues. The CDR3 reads CASSDRGTNTEAFF. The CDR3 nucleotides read TGTGCCAGCAGTGACAGGGGTACGAACACTGAAGCTTTCTTT.

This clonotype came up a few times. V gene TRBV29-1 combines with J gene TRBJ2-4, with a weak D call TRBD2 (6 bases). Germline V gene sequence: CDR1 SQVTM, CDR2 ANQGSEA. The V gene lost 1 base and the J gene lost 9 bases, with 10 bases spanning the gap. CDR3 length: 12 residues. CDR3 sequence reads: CSVEARRGIQYF. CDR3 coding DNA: TGCAGCGTTGAAGCGCGGAGGGGCATTCAGTACTTC.

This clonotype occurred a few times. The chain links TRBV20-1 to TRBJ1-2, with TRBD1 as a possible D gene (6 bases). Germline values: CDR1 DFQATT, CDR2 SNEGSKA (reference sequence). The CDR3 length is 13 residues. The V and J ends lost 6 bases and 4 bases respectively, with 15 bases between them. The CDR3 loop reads CSAFGGAGYGYTF. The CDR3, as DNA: TGCAGTGCCTTCGGGGGGGCCGGCTATGGCTACACCTTC.

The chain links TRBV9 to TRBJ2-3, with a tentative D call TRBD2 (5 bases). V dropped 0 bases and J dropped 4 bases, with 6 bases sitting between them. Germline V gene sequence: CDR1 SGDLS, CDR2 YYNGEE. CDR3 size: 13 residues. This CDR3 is CASSVVGADTQYF. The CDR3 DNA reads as TGTGCCAGCAGCGTAGTCGGGGCAGATACGCAGTATTTT.

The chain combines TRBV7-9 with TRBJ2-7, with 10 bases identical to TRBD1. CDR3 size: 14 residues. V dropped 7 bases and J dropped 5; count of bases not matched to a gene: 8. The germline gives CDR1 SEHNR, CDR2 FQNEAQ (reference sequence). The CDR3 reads CASTAGQGWDEQYF. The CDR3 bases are TGTGCCAGCACCGCGGGACAGGGGTGGGACGAGCAGTACTTC.

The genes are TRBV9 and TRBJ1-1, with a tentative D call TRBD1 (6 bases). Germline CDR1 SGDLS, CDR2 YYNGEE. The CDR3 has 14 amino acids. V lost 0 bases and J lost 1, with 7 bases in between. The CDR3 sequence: CASSVVDRNTEAFF. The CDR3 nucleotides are TGTGCCAGCAGCGTAGTGGACAGGAACACTGAAGCTTTCTTT.

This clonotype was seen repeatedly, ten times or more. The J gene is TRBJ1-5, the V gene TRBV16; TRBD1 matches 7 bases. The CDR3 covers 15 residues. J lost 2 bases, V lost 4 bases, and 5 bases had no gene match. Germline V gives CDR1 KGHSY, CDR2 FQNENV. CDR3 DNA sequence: TGTGCCAGCAGCCCCTCAGGGGGACGCAATCAGCCCCAGCATTTT. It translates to CASSPSGGRNQPQHF.

CDR3 coding DNA: TGTGCCATCAGTGACCACAGGGGGCCGCTCACAGATACGCAGTATTTT. This sequence encodes CAISDHRGPLTDTQYF. This chain joins TRBV10-3 and TRBJ2-3, with 9 bases identical to TRBD1. Germline values: CDR1 ENHRY, CDR2 SYGVKD. V gave up 3 bases and J gave up 2 bases; unmatched junction bases: 6. The CDR3 extends over 16 amino acids.

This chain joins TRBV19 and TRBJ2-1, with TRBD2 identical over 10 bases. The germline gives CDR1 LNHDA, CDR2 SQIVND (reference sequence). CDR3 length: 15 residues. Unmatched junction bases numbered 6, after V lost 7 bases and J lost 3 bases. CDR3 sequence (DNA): TGTGCCAGTACCGCTAGCGGGAGAAGCTACAATGAGCAGTTCTTC. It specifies CASTASGRSYNEQFF.

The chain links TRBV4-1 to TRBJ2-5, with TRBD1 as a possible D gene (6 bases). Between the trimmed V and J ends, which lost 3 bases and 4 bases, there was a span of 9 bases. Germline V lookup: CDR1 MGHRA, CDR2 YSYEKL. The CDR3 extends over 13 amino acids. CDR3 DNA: TGCGCCAGCAGCCAGAGGGGGACAGAGACCCAGTACTTC. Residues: CASSQRGTETQYF.

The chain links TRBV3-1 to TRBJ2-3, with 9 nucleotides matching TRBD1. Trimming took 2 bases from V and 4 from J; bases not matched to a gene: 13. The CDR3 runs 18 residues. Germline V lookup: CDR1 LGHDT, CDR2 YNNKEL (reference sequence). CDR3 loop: CASSQHHPGQGWSDTQYF. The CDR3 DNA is TGTGCCAGCAGCCAACATCACCCCGGACAGGGGTGGTCAGATACGCAGTATTTT.

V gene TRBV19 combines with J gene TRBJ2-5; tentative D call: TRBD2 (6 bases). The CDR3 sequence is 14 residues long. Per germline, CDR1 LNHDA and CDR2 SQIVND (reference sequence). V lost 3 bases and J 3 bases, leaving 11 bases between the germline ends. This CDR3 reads CASSMWWGEETQYF. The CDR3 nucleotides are TGTGCCAGTAGTATGTGGTGGGGGGAAGAGACCCAGTACTTC.

The CDR3 nucleotides are TGTGCCAGCAGCGGGGAAGGAACTAGCGGGAGTTTTGTGTTGGGGGAGCTGTTTTTT. Protein sequence: CASSGEGTSGSFVLGELFF. The chain couples TRBV4-2 to TRBJ2-2, with 11 bases identical to TRBD2. This CDR3 is 19 amino acids long. CDR1 is LGHNA and CDR2 is YNFKEQ in the germline V gene. Trimming at V came to 5 bases and at J to 8 bases, leaving 19 bases not matched to a gene.

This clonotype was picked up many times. CDR3 loop: CASSQSTDTQYF. CDR3 coding DNA: TGTGCCAGCAGCCAGAGCACAGATACGCAGTATTTT. V and J are TRBV3-1 and TRBJ2-3; D not resolved. V dropped 3 bases and J dropped 0 bases, with 1 base sitting between them. This CDR3 is built from 12 residues. Germline-derived CDR1 and CDR2 are LGHDT and YNNKEL (reference sequence).

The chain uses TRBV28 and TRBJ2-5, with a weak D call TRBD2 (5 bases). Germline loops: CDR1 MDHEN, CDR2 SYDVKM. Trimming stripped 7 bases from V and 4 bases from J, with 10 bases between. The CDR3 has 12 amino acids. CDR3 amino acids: CASKAGGETQYF. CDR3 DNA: TGTGCCAGCAAGGCGGGTGGAGAGACCCAGTACTTC.

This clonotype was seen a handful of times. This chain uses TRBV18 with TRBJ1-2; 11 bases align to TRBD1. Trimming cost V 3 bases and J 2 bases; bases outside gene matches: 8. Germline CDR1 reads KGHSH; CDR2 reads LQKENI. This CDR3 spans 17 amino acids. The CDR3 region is CASSPLPGQGGNYGYTF. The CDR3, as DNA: TGTGCCAGCTCACCCCTCCCGGGACAGGGGGGAAACTATGGCTACACCTTC.

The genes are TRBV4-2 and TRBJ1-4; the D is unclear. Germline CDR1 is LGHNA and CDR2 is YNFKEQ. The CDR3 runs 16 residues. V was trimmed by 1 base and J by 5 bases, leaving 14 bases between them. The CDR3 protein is CASSQGWGEGNEKLFF. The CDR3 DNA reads TGTGCCAGCAGCCAAGGGTGGGGAGAAGGAAATGAAAAACTGTTTTTT.

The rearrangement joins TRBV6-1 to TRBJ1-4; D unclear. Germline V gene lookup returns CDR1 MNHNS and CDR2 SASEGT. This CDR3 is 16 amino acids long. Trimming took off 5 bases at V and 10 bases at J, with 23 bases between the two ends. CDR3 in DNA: TGTGCCAGCAGTCAACACCTTGATCGGGCTGGCGGAAAACTGTTTTTT. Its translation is CASSQHLDRAGGKLFF.